This T cell receptor beta chain was profiled in a study of T cell responses to AZD1222 COVID-19 vaccine. This table comes from immunoSEQ multiplex PCR, and its TCRdb copy is limited to in-frame clones, with some not included. This sample has more than 110,000 clones; about nine tenths occur once, and the top ten carry roughly 5%. Germline V gives CDR1 DFQATT, CDR2 SNEGSKA (reference sequence). Between the trimmed V and J ends, which lost 5 bases and 5 bases, there was a span of 8 bases. The CDR3 extends over 11 amino acids. The sample in question was peripheral blood, obtained on day 0 of AZD1222 vaccination. The clonotype originates from an adult in good health. This chain uses TRBV20-1 with TRBJ2-3, with no clear D. In DNA, the CDR3 is TGCAGTGCTCCCTATGGAGATACGCAGTATTTT. Protein: CSAPYGDTQYF.